Presented here are 32 T cell receptor beta chains from one specimen sequenced in a study of graft-versus-host responses after intestinal transplantation. TCRdb keeps only in-frame clones here, not all; method: immunoSEQ multiplex PCR. The sample has roughly 130,000 clones; about nine tenths are singletons. What these receptors recognize is not known. Sequencing was performed on unstimulated CD4+ T cells sorted from spleen or lymph node cells, taken before intestinal transplant. The source of these receptors is a human donor who received an intestinal transplant.

The chain links TRBV5-4 to TRBJ2-3; D gene uncertain. V was pared by 0 bases and J by 6 bases, with 11 bases between. The CDR3 runs to 14 residues. Per the germline V gene, CDR1 is SGHNT and CDR2 is YYREEE (reference sequence). The CDR3 loop is CASSLGGSFDTQYF. For the CDR3, the DNA is TGTGCCAGCAGCTTGGGCGGTTCGTTTGATACGCAGTATTTT.

The chain is built from TRBV6-1 and TRBJ1-5, with D unresolved. CDR3 length equals 13 residues. Trimming left V 2 bases short and J 5 bases short, with 7 bases between. Germline V gene lookup returns CDR1 MNHNS and CDR2 SASEGT. The CDR3 nucleotides read TGTGCCAGCAGTGAATCGAGTCATCAGCCCCAGCATTTT. As protein: CASSESSHQPQHF.

In DNA form, the CDR3 reads TGTGCCAGCAGCTCCAACATTGCCGGGGGAGCTAACTATGGCTACACCTTC. Protein: CASSSNIAGGANYGYTF. This chain joins TRBV11-2 and TRBJ1-2; weak D call: TRBD1 (5 bases). The CDR3 sequence is 17 residues long. V was pared by 4 bases and J by 0 bases, with 18 bases between. In germline, CDR1 is SGHAT, CDR2 FQNNGV.

The J gene is TRBJ1-4, the V gene TRBV5-1; TRBD1 agrees at 10 bases. J lost 6 bases, V lost 5 bases, and 7 bases had no gene match. This CDR3 spans 15 amino acids. Germline assignment: CDR1 SGHRS and CDR2 YFSETQ. CDR3 loop: CASSRQGARDEKLFF. The CDR3 DNA reads as TGCGCCAGCAGTCGACAGGGGGCGCGCGATGAAAAACTGTTTTTT.

The chain employs TRBV4-3 and TRBJ2-7; TRBD2 matches 11 bases. Per germline, CDR1 LGHNA and CDR2 YSLEER. CDR3 length: 15 residues. V gave up 2 bases and J gave up 4 bases; unmatched junction bases: 4. The CDR3 nucleotides are TGCGCCAGCAGCCAACTAGCGGGAGGTGGATACGAGCAGTACTTC. Its protein product is CASSQLAGGGYEQYF.

This clone was observed a few times. J is TRBJ2-7 and V is TRBV15; 7 bases line up with TRBD1. This CDR3 has 12 amino acids. V shed 5 bases, J shed 5 bases, and the junction held 3 bases outside the gene matches. Looked up from germline, CDR1 is LNHNV and CDR2 is YYDKDF (reference sequence). CDR3 in DNA: TGTGCCACCAGCTTAGACAGGGACGAGCAGTACTTC. Protein sequence: CATSLDRDEQYF.

The chain carries TRBV9 and TRBJ1-6; 9 bases align to TRBD1. Germline assignment: CDR1 SGDLS and CDR2 YYNGEE. The CDR3 is 16 residues long. V lost 4 bases, J lost 14 bases, and 16 bases stayed unmatched. In nucleotides, the CDR3 is TGTGCCAGCAGCCCACGAGGGGGACAGGGTATTATGGCCCTCCACTTT. The encoded protein is CASSPRGGQGIMALHF.

In regard to this clone: The same CDR3 is also encoded by other DNA sequences in this sample. The chain is built from TRBV28 and TRBJ1-1, with D uncertain. This CDR3 has 11 residues. Germline CDR1 reads MDHEN; CDR2 reads SYDVKM. V was clipped by 4 bases and J by 2 bases, with 2 bases between them. The DNA for the CDR3 is TGTGCCAGCAGTTCTAACACTGAAGCTTTCTTT. Residues: CASSSNTEAFF.

The chain employs TRBV18 and TRBJ1-5, with D possibly matching TRBD1 (6 bases). Trimming removed 2 bases at V and 6 bases at J, with 14 bases between. The CDR3 has 15 residues. Germline CDR1 is KGHSH and CDR2 is LQKENI. The CDR3 DNA sequence: TGTGCCAGCTCACCAGTGCGGGGGCACGGTCAGCCCCAGCATTTT. Translated, it gives CASSPVRGHGQPQHF.

The J gene is TRBJ2-1, the V gene TRBV10-3; D remains ambiguous. V lost 0 bases and J lost 10, with 16 bases in between. This CDR3 spans 15 amino acids. The germline gives CDR1 ENHRY, CDR2 SYGVKD. CDR3 region: CAISESGDALGEQFF. DNA for the CDR3: TGTGCCATCAGTGAGTCTGGCGACGCCTTGGGGGAGCAGTTCTTC.

The chain carries TRBV9 and TRBJ2-1; D is possibly TRBD2 (5 bases). This CDR3 has 13 residues. Trimming pared 0 bases from V and 8 bases from J, leaving 9 bases between. Germline V gene sequence: CDR1 SGDLS, CDR2 YYNGEE. Here the CDR3 reads CASSVALDYEQFF. DNA of the CDR3: TGTGCCAGCAGCGTAGCACTAGACTATGAGCAGTTCTTC.

The chain joins TRBV4-2 to TRBJ2-5, with D possibly being TRBD1 (5 bases). CDR3 length equals 15 residues. From germline, CDR1 is LGHNA and CDR2 YNFKEQ. The germline V and J ends were trimmed by 0 bases and 1 base, with 9 bases remaining between them. In DNA form, the CDR3 reads TGTGCCAGCAGCCAAGATGGGGCTGCCCAAGAGACCCAGTACTTC. Protein: CASSQDGAAQETQYF.

This clone was picked up one time. The chain's CDR3 is CASSWTAGNEQFF. The DNA of the CDR3 is TGCGCCAGCAGCTGGACGGCGGGCAATGAGCAGTTCTTC. This chain connects TRBV5-1 to TRBJ2-1; D may be TRBD2 (5 bases). The ends were cut back, 3 bases at V and 6 bases at J, with 10 bases in the middle. CDR3 length: 13 residues. CDR1 and CDR2 (germline): SGHRS, YFSETQ.

This chain connects TRBV4-2 to TRBJ2-1, with 10 bases identical to TRBD2. The germline V gene has CDR1 LGHNA and CDR2 YNFKEQ. The CDR3 sequence is 17 residues long. J gave up 8 bases and V 3 bases, and 13 bases lay outside the gene matches. The CDR3 bases are TGTGCCAGCAGCCATGGGACTCGGACTAGCGGTACGTATGAGCAGTTCTTC. It yields the protein CASSHGTRTSGTYEQFF.

V usage is TRBV7-2 and J usage is TRBJ1-3; 10 nucleotides line up with TRBD1. Germline V gene lookup returns CDR1 SGHTA and CDR2 FQGNSA. CDR3 length equals 16 residues. Trimming took 5 bases from V and 4 from J; bases not matched to a gene: 8. DNA for the CDR3: TGTGCCAGCAGCCCCCGGGACAGGGGAACCGGAAACACCATATATTTT. Its protein product is CASSPRDRGTGNTIYF.

The chain employs TRBV4-1 and TRBJ2-7; D may match TRBD1 or TRBD2 (5 bases each). Trimming cost V 1 base and J 3 bases, with 16 bases left between them. CDR1 MGHRA and CDR2 YSYEKL come from the germline V gene. CDR3 size: 16 residues. CDR3 in amino acids: CASSQVLSGTNYEQYF. The DNA of the CDR3 is TGCGCCAGCAGCCAAGTACTTTCGGGGACCAACTACGAGCAGTACTTC.

The V and J genes are TRBV5-1 and TRBJ1-5; D call uncertain. The CDR3 length is 15 residues. Per the germline V gene, CDR1 is SGHRS and CDR2 is YFSETQ. Trimming pared 5 bases from V and 4 bases from J, leaving 16 bases between. The CDR3 sequence is CASRLGLGLNQPQHF. Written as DNA, the CDR3 is TGCGCCAGCAGGCTGGGCTTGGGCCTAAATCAGCCCCAGCATTTT.

The chain carries TRBV11-2 and TRBJ2-2; TRBD2 agrees at 14 bases. This CDR3 is 18 amino acids long. Germline CDR1 and CDR2: SGHAT and FQNNGV. V was pared by 4 bases and J by 7 bases, with 11 bases of the junction left unmatched. The CDR3 DNA sequence: TGTGCCAGCAGCTCCGAACAGGGACTAGCGGGAGTAAACGGGGAGCTGTTTTTT. Residues: CASSSEQGLAGVNGELFF.

This clone was observed a single time. The CDR3 loop is CASSPRQGALYGYTF. CDR3 in DNA: TGTGCCAGCAGCCCGAGGCAGGGAGCACTGTATGGCTACACCTTC. The V and J genes are TRBV11-2 and TRBJ1-2; D might be TRBD1 (5 bases). Trimming shortened V by 5 bases and J by 5 bases, and 18 bases separated the two germline ends. Germline CDR1 and CDR2: SGHAT and FQNNGV. The CDR3 totals 15 residues.

The V and J genes are TRBV10-2 and TRBJ1-4; TRBD1 is a possible D gene (5 bases). The CDR3 has 12 residues. The V and J ends lost 6 bases and 6 bases respectively, with 8 bases between them. Germline V gene lookup returns CDR1 WSHSY and CDR2 SAAADI. The CDR3 nucleotides are TGCGCCAGCAGCGGGACGGATGAAAAACTGTTTTTT. This codes for CASSGTDEKLFF.

This chain uses TRBV29-1 with TRBJ1-3; D remains unclear. The CDR3 covers 11 residues. CDR1 and CDR2 (germline): SQVTM, ANQGSEA. Trimming shortened V by 6 bases and J by 4 bases, and 7 bases separated the two germline ends. CDR3 loop: CSVGPGNTIYF. The CDR3 DNA follows: TGCAGCGTGGGCCCCGGAAACACCATATATTTT.

A word on this clone: No conserved phenylalanine or tryptophan is present at the end of the CDR3, so a read error is the likely explanation. The V and J genes are TRBV14 and TRBJ2-7, with D tentatively TRBD2 (6 bases). Trimming removed 1 base from V and 3 bases from J, with 19 bases in between. Germline-derived CDR1 and CDR2 are SGHDN and FVKESK. The CDR3 is made up of 17 amino acids. The CDR3 DNA sequence: TGTGCCAGCAGCCAAGGGGGAACGGGAGCTAAAGTCTACGAGCAGTACTCC. Protein: CASSQGGTGAKVYEQYS.

The genes are TRBV19 and TRBJ2-5, with 9 bases lining up with TRBD2. The CDR3 extends over 16 amino acids. V was clipped by 4 bases and J by 2 bases; unmatched bases: 8. Germline CDR1 LNHDA, CDR2 SQIVND (reference sequence). The CDR3 coding sequence is TGTGCCAGTAGTAGCCCTTGGGCGGGAGGGCAAGAGACCCAGTACTTC. Its translation: CASSSPWAGGQETQYF.

The chain joins TRBV6-1 to TRBJ2-7; 7 bases align to TRBD1. The CDR3 extends over 15 amino acids. V trimming: 4 bases; J trimming: 1 base; junction bases outside the gene matches: 7. Per germline, CDR1 MNHNS and CDR2 SASEGT. The CDR3 here is CASSAPGQRSYEQYF. DNA of the CDR3: TGTGCCAGCAGTGCCCCGGGACAGAGGTCCTACGAGCAGTACTTC.

The V gene is TRBV16, the J gene TRBJ2-5; D gene uncertain. This CDR3 region has 13 residues. V was shortened by 2 bases and J by 5 bases, with 9 bases between the two germline ends. The germline CDR1 and CDR2 sequences are KGHSY and FQNENV. The CDR3 bases are TGTGCCAGCAGCCAAAGGCCACTGGAGACCCAGTACTTC. Translation: CASSQRPLETQYF. Full variable domain (remainder filled in from reference TRBV16 and TRBJ2-5): GEEVAQTPKHLVRGEGQKAKLYCAPIKGHSYVFWYQQVLKNEFKFLISFQNENVFDETGMPKERFSAKCLPNSPCSLEIQATKLEDSAVYFCASSQRPLETQYFGPGTRLLVL.

The chain joins TRBV5-6 to TRBJ1-1; D call uncertain. The CDR3 totals 14 residues. V dropped 1 base and J dropped 4 bases, with 11 bases sitting between them. Germline V gene data show CDR1 as SGHDT and CDR2 as YYEEEE. The CDR3 DNA sequence: TGTGCCAGCAGCTTGACGGTAATCGGCACTGAAGCTTTCTTT. It yields the protein CASSLTVIGTEAFF.

The chain carries TRBV11-2 and TRBJ2-7; D might be TRBD1 (7 bases). The CDR3 has 14 amino acids. The V end was cut by 4 bases, the J end by 7 bases, with 17 bases between. The V gene's germline CDR1 is SGHAT and CDR2 FQNNGV. The CDR3 reads CASSSWRDSWEQYF. DNA for the CDR3: TGTGCCAGCAGCTCCTGGAGGGACAGCTGGGAGCAGTACTTC. Supplemented by reference TRBV11-2 and TRBJ2-7, the full variable domain reads EAGVAQSPRYKIIEKRQSVAFWCNPISGHATLYWYQQILGQGPKLLIQFQNNGVVDDSQLPKDRFSAERLKGVDSTLKIQPAKLEDSAVYLCASSSWRDSWEQYFGPGTRLTVT.

The chain has TRBV6-1 and TRBJ2-1; 9 nucleotides line up with TRBD2. Germline V gives CDR1 MNHNS, CDR2 SASEGT. Trimming cost V 3 bases and J 4 bases; bases outside gene matches: 4. The length of the CDR3 is 15 residues. The CDR3 DNA sequence: TGTGCCAGCAGTGATAGGCGGGGGGGATACAATGAGCAGTTCTTC. Its protein is CASSDRRGGYNEQFF.

The chain employs TRBV5-5 and TRBJ2-5, with D possibly being TRBD2 (5 bases). The CDR3 is made up of 11 amino acids. Germline values: CDR1 SGHKS, CDR2 YYEKEE (reference sequence). V was pared by 4 bases and J by 11 bases, with 12 bases between. CDR3 protein: CASSQVREQYF. The CDR3 DNA is TGTGCCAGCAGCCAGGTGAGGGAGCAGTACTTC.

This chain joins TRBV27 and TRBJ2-5; 11 bases agree with TRBD2. Germline CDR1 and CDR2: MNHEY and SMNVEV (reference sequence). With V trimmed by 6 bases and J by 7 bases, 10 bases remained unmatched. The CDR3 sequence is 15 residues long. This chain's CDR3 is CASSLSGRAHRTQYF. The CDR3, as DNA: TGTGCCAGCAGCCTTAGCGGGAGGGCCCATCGGACCCAGTACTTC.

The rearrangement links TRBV6-5 to TRBJ1-5; D call uncertain. Germline V gene lookup returns CDR1 MNHEY and CDR2 SVGAGI. Trimming removed 1 base at V and 4 bases at J, with 11 bases between. The CDR3 totals 15 residues. The CDR3 nucleotides read TGTGCCAGCAGTTACTTTGTGGGGTCTAATCAGCCCCAGCATTTT. Translating gives CASSYFVGSNQPQHF.

The chain links TRBV27 to TRBJ2-7; 12 bases fit TRBD2. Germline values: CDR1 MNHEY, CDR2 SMNVEV (reference sequence). Trimming took 5 bases from V and 2 from J; bases not matched to a gene: 1. CDR3 size: 14 residues. CDR3 in DNA: TGTGCCAGCAGTGGACTAGCGGGACCCTACGAGCAGTACTTC. Translation gives CASSGLAGPYEQYF.